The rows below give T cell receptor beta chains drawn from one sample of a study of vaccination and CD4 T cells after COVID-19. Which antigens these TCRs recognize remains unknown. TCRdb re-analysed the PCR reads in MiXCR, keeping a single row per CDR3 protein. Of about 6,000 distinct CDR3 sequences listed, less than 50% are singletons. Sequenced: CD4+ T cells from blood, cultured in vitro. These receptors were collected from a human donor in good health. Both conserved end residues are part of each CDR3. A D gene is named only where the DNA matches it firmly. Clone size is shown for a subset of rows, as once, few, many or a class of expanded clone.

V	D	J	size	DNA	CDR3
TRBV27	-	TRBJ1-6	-	TGTGCCAGCAGTTTACAATCGGCCAGCAATTCACCCCTCCACTTT	CASSLQSASNSPLHF
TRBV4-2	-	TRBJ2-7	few	TGTGCCAGCAGCCAGGGGGACTTCTCCTACGAGCAGTACTTC	CASSQGDFSYEQYF
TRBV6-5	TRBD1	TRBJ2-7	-	TGTGCCAGCAGTTACTACACACAGGGGCGCGAGCAGTACTTC	CASSYYTQGREQYF
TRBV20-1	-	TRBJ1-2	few	TGCAGTGCTAACTCCTTATGGGGGAATGGCTACACCTTC	CSANSLWGNGYTF
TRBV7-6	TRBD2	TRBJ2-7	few	TGTGCCAGCAGTACCAGCGGGGGGAGCTCCTACGAGCAGTACTTC	CASSTSGGSSYEQYF
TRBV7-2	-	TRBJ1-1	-	TGTGCCAGCAGCTTAGGGGAGGTTAACACTGAAGCTTTCTTT	CASSLGEVNTEAFF
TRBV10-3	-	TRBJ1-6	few	TGTGCCATCAGTGAGTCGGCAGGGTCCCATAATTCACCCCTCCACTTT	CAISESAGSHNSPLHF
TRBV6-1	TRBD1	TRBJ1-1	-	TGTGCCAGCACAAGACAGGGTCAGAACACTGAAGCTTTCTTT	CASTRQGQNTEAFF
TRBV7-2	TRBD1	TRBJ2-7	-	TGTGCCAGCAGCTTATCCGGGACAGGGTTTATTTACGAGCAGTACTTC	CASSLSGTGFIYEQYF
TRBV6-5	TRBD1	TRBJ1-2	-	TGTGCCAGCAGTTACTCCCGGACAGGGGGGAACCATGGCTACACCTTC	CASSYSRTGGNHGYTF
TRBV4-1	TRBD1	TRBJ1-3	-	TGCGCCAGCAGCCAAGATGACAGGGGACTCGGAAACACCATATATTTT	CASSQDDRGLGNTIYF
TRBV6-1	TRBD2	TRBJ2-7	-	TGTGCCAGCAGTAGCGGGAGAGCTACCTACGAGCAGTACTTC	CASSSGRATYEQYF
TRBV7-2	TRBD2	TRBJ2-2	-	TGTGCCAGCAGCTTGGGACTAGCGGGGGCCGGGGAGCTGTTTTTT	CASSLGLAGAGELFF
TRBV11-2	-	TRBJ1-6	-	TGTGCCAGCAGCCCCATTCGGCTTTATAATTCACCCCTCCACTTT	CASSPIRLYNSPLHF
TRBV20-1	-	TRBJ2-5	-	TGCAGTGCTAGAGTTCGAGAGACCCAGTACTTC	CSARVRETQYF
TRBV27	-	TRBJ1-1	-	TGTGCCAGAGCCGATGGAGGGAACACTGAAGCTTTCTTT	CARADGGNTEAFF
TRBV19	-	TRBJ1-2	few	TGTGCCAGTAGTATAGACACAAGGGTGAGCACCTTC	CASSIDTRVSTF